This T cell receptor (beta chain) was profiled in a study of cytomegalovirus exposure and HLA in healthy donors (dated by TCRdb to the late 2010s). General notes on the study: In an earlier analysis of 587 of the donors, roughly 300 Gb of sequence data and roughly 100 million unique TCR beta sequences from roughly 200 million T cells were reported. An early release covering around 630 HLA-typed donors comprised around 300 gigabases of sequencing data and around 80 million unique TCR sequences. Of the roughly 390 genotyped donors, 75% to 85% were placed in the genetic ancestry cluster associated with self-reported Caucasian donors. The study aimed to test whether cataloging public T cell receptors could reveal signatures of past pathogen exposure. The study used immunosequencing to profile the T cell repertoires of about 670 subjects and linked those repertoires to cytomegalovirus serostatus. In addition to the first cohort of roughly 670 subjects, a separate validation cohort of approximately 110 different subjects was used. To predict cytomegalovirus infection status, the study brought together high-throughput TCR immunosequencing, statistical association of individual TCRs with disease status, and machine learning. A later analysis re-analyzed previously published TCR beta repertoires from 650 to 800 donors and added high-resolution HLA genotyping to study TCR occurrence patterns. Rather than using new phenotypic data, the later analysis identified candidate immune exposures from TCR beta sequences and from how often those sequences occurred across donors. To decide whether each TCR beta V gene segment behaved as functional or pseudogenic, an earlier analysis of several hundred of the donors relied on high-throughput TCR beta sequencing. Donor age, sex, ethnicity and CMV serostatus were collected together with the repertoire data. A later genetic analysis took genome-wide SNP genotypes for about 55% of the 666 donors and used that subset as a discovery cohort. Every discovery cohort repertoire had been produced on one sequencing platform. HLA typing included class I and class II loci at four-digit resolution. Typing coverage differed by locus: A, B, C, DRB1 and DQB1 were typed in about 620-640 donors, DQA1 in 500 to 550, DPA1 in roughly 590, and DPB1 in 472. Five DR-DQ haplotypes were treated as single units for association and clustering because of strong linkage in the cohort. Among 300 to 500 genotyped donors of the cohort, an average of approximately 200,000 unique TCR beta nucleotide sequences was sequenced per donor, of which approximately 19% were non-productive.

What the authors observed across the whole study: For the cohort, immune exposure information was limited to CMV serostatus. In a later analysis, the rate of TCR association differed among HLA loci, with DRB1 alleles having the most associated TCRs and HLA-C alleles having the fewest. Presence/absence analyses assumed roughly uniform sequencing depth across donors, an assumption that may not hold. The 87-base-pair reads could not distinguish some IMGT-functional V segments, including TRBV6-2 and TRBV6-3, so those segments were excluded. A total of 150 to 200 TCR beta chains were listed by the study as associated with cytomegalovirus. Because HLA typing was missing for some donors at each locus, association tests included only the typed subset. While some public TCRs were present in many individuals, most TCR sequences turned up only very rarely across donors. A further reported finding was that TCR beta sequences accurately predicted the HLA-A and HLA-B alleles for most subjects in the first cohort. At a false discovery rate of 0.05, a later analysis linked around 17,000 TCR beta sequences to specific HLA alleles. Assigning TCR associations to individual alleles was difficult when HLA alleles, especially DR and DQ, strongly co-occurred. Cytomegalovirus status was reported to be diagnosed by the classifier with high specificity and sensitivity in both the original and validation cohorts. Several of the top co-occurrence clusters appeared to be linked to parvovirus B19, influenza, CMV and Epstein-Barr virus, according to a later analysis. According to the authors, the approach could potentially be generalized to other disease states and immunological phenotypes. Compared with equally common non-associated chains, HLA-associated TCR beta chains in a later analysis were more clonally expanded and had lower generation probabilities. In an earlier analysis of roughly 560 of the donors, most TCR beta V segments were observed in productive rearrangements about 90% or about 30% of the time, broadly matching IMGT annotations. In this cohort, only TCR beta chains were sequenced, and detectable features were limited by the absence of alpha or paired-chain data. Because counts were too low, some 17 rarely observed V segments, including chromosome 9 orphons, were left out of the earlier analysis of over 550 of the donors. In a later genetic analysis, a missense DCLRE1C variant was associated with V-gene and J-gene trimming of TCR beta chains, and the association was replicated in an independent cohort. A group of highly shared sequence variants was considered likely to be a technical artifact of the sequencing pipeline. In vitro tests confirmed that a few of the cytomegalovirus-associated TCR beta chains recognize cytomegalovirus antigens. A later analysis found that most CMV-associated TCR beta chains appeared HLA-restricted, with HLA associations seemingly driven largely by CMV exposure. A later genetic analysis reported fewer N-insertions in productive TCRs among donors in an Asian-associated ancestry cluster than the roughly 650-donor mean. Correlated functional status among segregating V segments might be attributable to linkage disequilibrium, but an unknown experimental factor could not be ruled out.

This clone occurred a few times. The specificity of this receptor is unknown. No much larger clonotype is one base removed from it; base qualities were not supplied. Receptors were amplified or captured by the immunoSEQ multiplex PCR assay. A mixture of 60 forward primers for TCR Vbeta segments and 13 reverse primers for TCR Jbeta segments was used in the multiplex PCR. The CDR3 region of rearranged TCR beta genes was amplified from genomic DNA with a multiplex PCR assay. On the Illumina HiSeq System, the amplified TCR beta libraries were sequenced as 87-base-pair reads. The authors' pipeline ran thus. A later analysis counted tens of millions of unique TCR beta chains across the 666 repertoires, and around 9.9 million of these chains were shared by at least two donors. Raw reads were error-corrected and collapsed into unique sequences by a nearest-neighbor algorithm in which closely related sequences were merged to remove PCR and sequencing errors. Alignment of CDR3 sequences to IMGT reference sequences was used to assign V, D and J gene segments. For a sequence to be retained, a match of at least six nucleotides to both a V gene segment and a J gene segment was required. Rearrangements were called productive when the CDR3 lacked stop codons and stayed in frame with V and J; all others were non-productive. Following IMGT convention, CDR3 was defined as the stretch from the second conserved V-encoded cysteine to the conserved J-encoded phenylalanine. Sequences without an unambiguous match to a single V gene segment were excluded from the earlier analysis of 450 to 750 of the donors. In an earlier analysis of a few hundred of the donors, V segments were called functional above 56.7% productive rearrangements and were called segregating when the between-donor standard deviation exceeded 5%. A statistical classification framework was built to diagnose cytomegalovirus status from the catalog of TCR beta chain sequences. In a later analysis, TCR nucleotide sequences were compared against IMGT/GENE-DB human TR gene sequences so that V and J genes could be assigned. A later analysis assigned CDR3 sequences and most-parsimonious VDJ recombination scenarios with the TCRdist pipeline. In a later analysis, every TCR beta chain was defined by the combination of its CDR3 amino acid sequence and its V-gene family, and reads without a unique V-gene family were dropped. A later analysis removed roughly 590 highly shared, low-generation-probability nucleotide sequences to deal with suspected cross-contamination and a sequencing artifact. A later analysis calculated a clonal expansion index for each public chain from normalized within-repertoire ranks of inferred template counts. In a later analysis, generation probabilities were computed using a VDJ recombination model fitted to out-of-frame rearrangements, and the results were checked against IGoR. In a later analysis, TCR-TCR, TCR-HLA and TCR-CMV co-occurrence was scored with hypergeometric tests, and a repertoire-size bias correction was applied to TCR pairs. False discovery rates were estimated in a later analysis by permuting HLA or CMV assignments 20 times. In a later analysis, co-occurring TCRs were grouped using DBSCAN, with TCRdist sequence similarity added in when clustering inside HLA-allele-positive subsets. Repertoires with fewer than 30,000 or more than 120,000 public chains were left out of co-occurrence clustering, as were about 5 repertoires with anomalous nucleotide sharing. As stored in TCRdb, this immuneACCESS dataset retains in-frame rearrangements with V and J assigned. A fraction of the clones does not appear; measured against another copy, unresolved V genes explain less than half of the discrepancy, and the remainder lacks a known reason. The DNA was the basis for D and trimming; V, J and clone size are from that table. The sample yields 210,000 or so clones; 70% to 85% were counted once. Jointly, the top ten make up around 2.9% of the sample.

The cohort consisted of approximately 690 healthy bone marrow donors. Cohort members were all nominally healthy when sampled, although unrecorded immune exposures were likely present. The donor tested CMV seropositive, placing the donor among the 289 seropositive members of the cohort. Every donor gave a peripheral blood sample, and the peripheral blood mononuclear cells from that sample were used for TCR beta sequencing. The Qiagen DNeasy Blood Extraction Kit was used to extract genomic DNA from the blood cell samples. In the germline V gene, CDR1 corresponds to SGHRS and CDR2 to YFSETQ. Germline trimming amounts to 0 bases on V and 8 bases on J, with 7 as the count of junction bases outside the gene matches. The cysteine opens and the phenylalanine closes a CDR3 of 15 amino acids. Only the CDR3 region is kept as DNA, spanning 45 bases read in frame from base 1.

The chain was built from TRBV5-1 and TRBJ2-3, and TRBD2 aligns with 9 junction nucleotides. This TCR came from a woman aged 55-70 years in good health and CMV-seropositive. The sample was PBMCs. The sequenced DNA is TGCGCCAGCAGCTTGGCAGCTAGCGGGGATAGTACGCAGTATTTT. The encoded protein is CASSLAASGDSTQYF.